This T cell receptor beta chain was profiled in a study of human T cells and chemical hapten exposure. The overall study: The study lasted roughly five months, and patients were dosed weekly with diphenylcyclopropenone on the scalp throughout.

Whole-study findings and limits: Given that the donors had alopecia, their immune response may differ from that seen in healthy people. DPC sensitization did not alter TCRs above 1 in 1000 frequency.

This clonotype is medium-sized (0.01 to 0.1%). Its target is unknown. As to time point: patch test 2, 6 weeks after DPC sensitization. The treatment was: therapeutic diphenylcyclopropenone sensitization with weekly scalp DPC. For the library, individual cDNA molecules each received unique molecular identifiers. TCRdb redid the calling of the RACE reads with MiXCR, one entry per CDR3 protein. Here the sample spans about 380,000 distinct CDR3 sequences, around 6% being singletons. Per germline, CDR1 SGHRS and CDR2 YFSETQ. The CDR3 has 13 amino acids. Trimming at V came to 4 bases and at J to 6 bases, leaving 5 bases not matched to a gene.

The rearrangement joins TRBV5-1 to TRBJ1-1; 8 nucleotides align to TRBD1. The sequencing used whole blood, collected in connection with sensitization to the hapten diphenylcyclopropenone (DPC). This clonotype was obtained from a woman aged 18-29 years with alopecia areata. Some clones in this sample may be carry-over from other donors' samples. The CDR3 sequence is CASSGGQVPEAFF. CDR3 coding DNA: TGCGCCAGCAGCGGGGGACAGGTGCCTGAAGCTTTCTTT.